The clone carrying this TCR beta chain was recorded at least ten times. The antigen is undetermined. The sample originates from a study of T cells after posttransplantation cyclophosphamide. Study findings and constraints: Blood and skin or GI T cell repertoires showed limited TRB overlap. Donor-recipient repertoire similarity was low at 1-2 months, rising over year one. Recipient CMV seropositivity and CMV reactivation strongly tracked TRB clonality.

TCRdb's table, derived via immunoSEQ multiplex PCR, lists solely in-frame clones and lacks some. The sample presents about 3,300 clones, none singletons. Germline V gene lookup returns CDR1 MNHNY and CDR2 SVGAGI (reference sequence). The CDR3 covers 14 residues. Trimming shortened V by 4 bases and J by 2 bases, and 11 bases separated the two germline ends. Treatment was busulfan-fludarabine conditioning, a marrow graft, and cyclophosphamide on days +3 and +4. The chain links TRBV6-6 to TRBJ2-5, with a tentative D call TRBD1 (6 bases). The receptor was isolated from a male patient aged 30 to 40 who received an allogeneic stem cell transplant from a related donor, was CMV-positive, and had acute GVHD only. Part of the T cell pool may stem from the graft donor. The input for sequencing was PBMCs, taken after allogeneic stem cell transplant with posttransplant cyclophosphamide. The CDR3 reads CASSFPGVQETQYF. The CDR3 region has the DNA TGTGCCAGCAGTTTCCCAGGGGTGCAAGAGACCCAGTACTTC.